The clone carrying this T cell receptor beta chain has ten or more counts. The PBMCs were taken from about 9.7 ml of fresh peripheral blood. TCR beta CDR3 regions were amplified from RNA transcripts. First-round RT-PCR of the TCR CDR3 relied on the HTBI primer set. MiXCR, run by TCRdb on the multiplex PCR reads, gives a single entry per CDR3 protein. The profile shows 650,000 to 750,000 distinct CDR3 sequences, 13% to 15% of them singletons. The data derive from a study of T cells in Graves' hyperthyroidism and ophthalmopathy. This sequence was found in a young woman with Graves' hyperthyroidism. What was sequenced was blood.

CDR3 sequence: CASSSIKGTDGYTF. CDR3 nucleotides: TGTGCCAGCAGTTCGATCAAAGGGACAGATGGCTACACCTTC. The J gene is TRBJ1-2, the V gene TRBV27; TRBD1 agrees at 7 bases. Germline V lookup: CDR1 MNHEY, CDR2 SMNVEV (reference sequence). This CDR3 is built from 14 residues. V shed 4 bases, J shed 6 bases, and the junction held 8 bases outside the gene matches.